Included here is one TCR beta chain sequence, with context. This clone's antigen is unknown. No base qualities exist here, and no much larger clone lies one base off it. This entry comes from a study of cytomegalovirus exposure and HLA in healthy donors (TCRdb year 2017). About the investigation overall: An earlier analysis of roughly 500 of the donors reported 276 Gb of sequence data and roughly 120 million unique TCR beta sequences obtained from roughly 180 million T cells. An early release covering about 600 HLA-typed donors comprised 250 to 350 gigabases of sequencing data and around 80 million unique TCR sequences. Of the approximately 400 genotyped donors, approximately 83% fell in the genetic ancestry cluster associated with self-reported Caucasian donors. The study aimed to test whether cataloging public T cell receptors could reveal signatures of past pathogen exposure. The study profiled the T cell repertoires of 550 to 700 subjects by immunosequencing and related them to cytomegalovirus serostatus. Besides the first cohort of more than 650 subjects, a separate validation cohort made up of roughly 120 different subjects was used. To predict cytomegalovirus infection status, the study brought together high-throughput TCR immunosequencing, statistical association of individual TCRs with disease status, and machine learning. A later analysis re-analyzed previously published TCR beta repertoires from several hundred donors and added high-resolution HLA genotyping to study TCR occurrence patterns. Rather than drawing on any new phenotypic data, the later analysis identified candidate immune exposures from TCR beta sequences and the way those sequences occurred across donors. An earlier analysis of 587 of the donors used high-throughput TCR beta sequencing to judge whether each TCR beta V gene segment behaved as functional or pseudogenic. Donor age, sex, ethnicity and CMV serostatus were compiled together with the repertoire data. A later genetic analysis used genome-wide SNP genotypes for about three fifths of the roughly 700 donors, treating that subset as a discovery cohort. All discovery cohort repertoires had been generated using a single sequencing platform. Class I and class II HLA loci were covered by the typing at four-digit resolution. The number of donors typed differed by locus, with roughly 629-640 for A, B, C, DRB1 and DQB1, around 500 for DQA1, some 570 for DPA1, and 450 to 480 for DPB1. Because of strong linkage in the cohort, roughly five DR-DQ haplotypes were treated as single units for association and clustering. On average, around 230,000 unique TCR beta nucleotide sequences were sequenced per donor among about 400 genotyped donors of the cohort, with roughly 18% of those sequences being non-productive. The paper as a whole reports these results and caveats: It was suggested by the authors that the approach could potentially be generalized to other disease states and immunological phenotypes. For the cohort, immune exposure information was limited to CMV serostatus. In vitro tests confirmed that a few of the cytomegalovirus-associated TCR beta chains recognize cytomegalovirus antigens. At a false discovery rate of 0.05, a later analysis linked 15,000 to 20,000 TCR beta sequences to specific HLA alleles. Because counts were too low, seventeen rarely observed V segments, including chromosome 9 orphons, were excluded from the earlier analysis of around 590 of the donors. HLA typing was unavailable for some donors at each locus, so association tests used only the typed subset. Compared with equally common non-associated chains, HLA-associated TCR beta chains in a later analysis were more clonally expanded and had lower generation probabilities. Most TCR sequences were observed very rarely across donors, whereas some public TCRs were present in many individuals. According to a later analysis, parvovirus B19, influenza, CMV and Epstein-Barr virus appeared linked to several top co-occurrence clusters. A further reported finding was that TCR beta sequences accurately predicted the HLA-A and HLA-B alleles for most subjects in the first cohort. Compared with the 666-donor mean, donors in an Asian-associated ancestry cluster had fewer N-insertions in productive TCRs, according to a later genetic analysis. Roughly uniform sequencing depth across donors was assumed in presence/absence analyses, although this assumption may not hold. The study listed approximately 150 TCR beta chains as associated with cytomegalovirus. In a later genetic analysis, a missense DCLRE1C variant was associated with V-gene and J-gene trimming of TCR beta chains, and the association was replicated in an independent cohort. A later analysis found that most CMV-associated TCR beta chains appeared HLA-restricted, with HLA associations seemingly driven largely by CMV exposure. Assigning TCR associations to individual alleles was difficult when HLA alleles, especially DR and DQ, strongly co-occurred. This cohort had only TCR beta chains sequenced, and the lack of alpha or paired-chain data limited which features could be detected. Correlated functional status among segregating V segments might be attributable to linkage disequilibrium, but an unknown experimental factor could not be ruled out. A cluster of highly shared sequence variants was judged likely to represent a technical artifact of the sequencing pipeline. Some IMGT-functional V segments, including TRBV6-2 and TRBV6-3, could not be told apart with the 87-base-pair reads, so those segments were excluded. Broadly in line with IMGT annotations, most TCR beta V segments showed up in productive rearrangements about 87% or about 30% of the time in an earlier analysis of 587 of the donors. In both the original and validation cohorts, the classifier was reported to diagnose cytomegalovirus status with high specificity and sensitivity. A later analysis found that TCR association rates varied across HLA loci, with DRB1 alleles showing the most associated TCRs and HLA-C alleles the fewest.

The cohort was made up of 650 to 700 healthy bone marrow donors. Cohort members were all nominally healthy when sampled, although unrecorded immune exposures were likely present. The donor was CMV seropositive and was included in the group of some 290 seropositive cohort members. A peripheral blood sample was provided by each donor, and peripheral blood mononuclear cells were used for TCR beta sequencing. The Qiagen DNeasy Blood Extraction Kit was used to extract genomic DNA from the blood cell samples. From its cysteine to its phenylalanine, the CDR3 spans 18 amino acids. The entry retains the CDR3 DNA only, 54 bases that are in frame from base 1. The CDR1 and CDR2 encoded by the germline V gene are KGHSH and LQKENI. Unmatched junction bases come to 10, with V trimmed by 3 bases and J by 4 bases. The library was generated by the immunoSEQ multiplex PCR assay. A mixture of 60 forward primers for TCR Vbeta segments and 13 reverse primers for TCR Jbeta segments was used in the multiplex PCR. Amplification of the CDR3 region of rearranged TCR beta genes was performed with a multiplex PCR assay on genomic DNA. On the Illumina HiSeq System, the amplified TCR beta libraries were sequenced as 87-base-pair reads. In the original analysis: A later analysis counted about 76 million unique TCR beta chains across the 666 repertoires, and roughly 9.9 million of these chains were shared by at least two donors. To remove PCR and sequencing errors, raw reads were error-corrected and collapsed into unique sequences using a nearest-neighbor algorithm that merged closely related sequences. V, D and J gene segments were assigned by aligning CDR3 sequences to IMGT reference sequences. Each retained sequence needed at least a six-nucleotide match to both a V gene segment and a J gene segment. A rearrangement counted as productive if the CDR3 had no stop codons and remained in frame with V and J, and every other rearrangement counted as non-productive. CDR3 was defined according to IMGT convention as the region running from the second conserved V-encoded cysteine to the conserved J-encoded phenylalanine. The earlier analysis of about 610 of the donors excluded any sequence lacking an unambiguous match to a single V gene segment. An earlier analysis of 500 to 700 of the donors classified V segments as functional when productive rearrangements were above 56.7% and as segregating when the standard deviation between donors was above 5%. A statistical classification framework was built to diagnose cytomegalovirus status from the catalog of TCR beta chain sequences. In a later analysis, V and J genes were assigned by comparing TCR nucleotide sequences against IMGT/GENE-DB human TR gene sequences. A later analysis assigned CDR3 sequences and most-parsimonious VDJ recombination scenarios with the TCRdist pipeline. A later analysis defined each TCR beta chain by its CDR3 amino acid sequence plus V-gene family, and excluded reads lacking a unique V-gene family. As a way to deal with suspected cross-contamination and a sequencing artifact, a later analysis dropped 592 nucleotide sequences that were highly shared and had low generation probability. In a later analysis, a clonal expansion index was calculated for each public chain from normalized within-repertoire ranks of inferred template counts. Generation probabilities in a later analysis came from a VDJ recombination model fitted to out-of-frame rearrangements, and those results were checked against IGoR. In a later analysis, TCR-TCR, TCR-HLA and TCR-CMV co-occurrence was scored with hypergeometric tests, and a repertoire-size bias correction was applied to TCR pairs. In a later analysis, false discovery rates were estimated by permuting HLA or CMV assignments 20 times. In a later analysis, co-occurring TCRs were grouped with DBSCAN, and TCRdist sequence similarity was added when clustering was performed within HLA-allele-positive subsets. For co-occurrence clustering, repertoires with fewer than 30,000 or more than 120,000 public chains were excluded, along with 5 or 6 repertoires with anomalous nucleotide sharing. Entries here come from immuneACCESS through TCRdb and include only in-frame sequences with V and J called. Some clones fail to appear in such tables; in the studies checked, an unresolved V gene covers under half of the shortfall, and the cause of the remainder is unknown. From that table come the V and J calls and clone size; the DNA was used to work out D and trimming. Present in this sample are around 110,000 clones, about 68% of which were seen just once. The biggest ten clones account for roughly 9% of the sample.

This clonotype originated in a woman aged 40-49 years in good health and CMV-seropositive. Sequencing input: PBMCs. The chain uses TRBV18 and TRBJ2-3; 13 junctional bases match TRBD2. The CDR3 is CASSPRTSGRGGPDTQYF. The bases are TGTGCCAGCTCACCCCGGACTAGCGGGAGAGGGGGCCCAGATACGCAGTATTTT.